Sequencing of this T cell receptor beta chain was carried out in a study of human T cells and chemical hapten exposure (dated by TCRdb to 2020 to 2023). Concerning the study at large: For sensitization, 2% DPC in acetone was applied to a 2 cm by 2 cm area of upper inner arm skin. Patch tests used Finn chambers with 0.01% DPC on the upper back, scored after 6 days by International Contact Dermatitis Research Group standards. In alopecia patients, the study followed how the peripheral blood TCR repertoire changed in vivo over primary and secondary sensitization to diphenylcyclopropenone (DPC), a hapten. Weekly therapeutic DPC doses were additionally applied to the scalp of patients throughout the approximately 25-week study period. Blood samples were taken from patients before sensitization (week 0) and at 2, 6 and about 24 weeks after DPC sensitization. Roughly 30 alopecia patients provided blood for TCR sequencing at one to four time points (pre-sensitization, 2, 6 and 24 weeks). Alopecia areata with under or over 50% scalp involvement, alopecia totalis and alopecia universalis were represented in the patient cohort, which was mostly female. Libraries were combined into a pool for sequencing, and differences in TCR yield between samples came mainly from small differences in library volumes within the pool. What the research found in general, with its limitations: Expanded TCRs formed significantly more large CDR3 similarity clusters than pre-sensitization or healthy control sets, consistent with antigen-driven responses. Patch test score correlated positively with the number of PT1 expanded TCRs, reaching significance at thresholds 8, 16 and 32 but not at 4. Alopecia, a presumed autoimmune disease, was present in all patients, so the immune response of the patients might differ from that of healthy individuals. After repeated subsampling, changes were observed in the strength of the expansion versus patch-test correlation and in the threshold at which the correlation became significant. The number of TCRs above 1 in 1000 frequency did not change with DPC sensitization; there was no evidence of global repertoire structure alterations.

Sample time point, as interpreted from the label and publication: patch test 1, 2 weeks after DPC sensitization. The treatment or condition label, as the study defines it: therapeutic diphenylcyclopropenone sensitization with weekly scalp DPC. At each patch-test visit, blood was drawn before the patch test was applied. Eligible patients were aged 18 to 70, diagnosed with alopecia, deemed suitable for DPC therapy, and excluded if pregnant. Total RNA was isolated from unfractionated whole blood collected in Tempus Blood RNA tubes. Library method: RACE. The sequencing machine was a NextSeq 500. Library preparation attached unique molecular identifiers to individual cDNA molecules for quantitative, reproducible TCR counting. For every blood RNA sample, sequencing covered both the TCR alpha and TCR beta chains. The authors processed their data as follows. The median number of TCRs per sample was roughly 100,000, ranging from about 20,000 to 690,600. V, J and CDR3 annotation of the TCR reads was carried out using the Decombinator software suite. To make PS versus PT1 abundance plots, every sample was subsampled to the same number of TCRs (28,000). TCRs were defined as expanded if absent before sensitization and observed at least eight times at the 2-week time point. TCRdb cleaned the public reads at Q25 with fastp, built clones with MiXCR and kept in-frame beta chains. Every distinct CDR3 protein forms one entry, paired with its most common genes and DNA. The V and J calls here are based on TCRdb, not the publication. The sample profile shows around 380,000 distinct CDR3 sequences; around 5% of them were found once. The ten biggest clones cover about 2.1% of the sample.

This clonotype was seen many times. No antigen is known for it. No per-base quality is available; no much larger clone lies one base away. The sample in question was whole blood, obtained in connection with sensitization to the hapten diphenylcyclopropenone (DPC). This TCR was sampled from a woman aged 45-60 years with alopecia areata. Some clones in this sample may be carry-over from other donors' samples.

The bases read TGTGCCAGCAGTTCTAAACCCCTGACAGGGGGCTCACCCCTCCACTTT. Translated, it gives CASSSKPLTGGSPLHF. The rearrangement joined TRBV6-1 to TRBJ1-6; the junction holds 10 bases that match TRBD1. CDR3 length: 16 amino acids, cysteine to phenylalanine. Only CDR3 DNA remains: 48 bases, in frame from the first base. Germline trimming amounts to 5 bases on V and 10 bases on J, with 11 as the count of junction bases outside the gene matches. The germline V gene gives CDR1 as MNHNS and CDR2 as SASEGT.